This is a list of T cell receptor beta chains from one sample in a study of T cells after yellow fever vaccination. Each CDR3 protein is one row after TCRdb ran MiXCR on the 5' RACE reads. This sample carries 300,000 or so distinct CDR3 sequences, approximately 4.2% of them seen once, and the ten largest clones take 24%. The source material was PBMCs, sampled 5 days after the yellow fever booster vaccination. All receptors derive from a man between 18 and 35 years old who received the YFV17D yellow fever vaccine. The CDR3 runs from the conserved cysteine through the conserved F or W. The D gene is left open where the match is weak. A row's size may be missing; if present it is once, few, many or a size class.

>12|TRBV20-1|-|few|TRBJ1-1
CSAREPLTEAFF
TGCAGTGCTAGAGAACCGTTGACTGAAGCTTTCTTT
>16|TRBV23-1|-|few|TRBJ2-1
CASSQWGGDSYNEQFF
TGCGCCAGCAGTCAATGGGGCGGGGACTCCTACAATGAGCAGTTCTTC
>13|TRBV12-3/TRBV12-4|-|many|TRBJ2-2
CASSFQSAGELFF
TGTGCCAGCAGTTTTCAGTCGGCCGGGGAGCTGTTTTTT
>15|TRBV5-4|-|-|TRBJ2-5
CASSTPGGTQETQYF
TGTGCCAGCAGTACCCCTGGGGGGACCCAAGAGACCCAGTACTTC
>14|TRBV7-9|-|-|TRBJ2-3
CASSSRVGADTQYF
TGTGCCAGCAGCTCACGGGTGGGAGCAGATACGCAGTATTTT
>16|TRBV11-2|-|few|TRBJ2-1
CASSPFLQGGYNEQFF
TGTGCCAGCAGCCCCTTTCTTCAGGGGGGGTACAATGAGCAGTTCTTC
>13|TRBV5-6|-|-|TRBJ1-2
CASSREVSPGYTF
TGTGCCAGCAGCCGGGAGGTCAGCCCAGGCTACACCTTC
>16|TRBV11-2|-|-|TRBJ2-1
CASSLQGGPSYNEQFF
TGTGCCAGCAGCCTCCAAGGCGGACCTTCCTACAATGAGCAGTTCTTC
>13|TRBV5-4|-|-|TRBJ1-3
CASSLERRNTIYF
TGTGCCAGCAGCTTGGAACGGAGAAACACCATATATTTT
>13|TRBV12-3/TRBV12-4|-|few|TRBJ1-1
CASSSGPGTEAFF
TGTGCCAGCAGTTCGGGGCCGGGCACTGAAGCTTTCTTT
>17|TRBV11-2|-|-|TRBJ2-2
CASSLYTGTANTGELFF
TGTGCCAGCAGCTTATACACCGGGACGGCGAACACCGGGGAGCTGTTTTTT
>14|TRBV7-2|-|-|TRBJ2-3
CASSLGARTDTQYF
TGTGCCAGCAGCTTAGGAGCCAGGACAGATACGCAGTATTTT
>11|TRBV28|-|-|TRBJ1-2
CASKDRDGYTF
TGTGCCAGCAAAGACCGGGATGGCTACACCTTC
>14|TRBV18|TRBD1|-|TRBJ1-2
CASSPGQVGGGYTF
TGTGCCAGCTCACCTGGACAGGTGGGGGGTGGCTACACCTTC
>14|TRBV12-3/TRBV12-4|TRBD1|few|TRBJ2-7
CASSFLTGFHEQYF
TGTGCCAGCAGTTTCCTGACAGGGTTCCACGAGCAGTACTTC
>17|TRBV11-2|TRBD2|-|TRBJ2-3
CASSLEYQRGPRDTQYF
TGTGCCAGCAGCTTAGAATACCAGCGGGGCCCGAGAGATACGCAGTATTTT